The sample holds one count of the clone carrying this T cell receptor (beta chain). Its antigen is not known. This specimen comes from a study of CD8+ T cells in alopecia areata. Study at large: Those treated were given oral tofacitinib at 5 to 10 mg twice daily.

Lesional scalp punch biopsies and peripheral blood were collected from alopecia areata patients. PBMCs served as the source from which CD4+ and CD8+ T cells were sorted. Germline CDR1 SGHRS, CDR2 YFSETQ. V was cut by 0 bases and J by 2 bases, with 12 bases left in between. This CDR3 region has 15 residues. After isolation, RNA underwent reverse transcription to generate cDNA as the sequencing template. Clones were sequenced by immunoSEQ multiplex PCR, and TCRdb holds only the in-frame ones, with some missing. This sample has about 180,000 clones; 59% occur once, and the top ten carry roughly 14%. Study-level results: TCRs were shared less clearly across patients than in mice, possibly for HLA-related reasons.

This TCR derives from a human donor with alopecia areata. This sample comprised CD4+ T cells sorted from blood, obtained at week 0. This chain links TRBV5-1 with TRBJ2-7; D may match TRBD1 or TRBD2 (5 bases each). This CDR3 reads CASSLDGAQTYEQYF. DNA for the CDR3: TGCGCCAGCAGCTTGGACGGGGCTCAGACCTACGAGCAGTACTTC.